A single sample is the source of the 27 T cell receptor beta chains below, sequenced in a study of blood T cell repertoires in COVID-19. Generated by immunoSEQ multiplex PCR, the TCRdb table keeps only in-frame clones and is missing some. The data show 25,000 or so clones, with approximately 94% seen just once and 4% held by the top ten. What was sequenced was peripheral blood. These receptors originate from a woman aged 50 to 65 with active COVID-19.

The J gene is TRBJ1-1, the V gene TRBV29-1; 10 bases are shared with TRBD1. CDR1 SQVTM and CDR2 ANQGSEA come from the germline V gene. The CDR3 consists of 13 residues. Germline trimming cut 7 bases from V and 0 bases from J; bases unmatched to any gene: 2. The chain's CDR3 is CSGDRGLNTEAFF. The CDR3 region has the DNA TGCAGCGGGGACAGGGGATTGAACACTGAAGCTTTCTTT.

A single count supports this clone. The genes are TRBV4-2 and TRBJ1-2; D perhaps matches TRBD1 (6 bases). Germline V lookup: CDR1 LGHNA, CDR2 YNFKEQ. V was pared by 3 bases and J by 4 bases, with 12 bases between. This CDR3 region has 14 residues. The CDR3: CASSQRDKGYGYTF. In DNA form, the CDR3 reads TGTGCCAGCAGCCAGAGGGACAAGGGCTATGGCTACACCTTC.

This clone was detected once. This chain connects TRBV15 to TRBJ1-2, with 7 positions matching TRBD1. This CDR3 is 15 amino acids long. Germline loops: CDR1 LNHNV, CDR2 YYDKDF (reference sequence). The trim removed 4 bases at V and 6 bases at J, leaving 11 bases unmatched. CDR3 region: CATSMVQGGTNGYTF. The CDR3, as DNA: TGTGCCACCAGCATGGTCCAGGGGGGAACAAATGGCTACACCTTC.

This chain links TRBV28 with TRBJ2-3; TRBD1 matches at 7 bases. CDR1 is MDHEN and CDR2 is SYDVKM in the germline V gene. This CDR3 has 12 amino acids. V dropped 10 bases and J dropped 2; count of bases not matched to a gene: 3. CDR3 protein: CATGTVTDTQYF. The CDR3 DNA reads as TGTGCCACCGGGACAGTCACAGATACGCAGTATTTT.

The chain couples TRBV19 to TRBJ2-3, with D hard to call. This CDR3 contains 14 residues. V lost 2 bases to trimming and J lost 4 bases, with 10 bases between them. Germline lookup yields CDR1 LNHDA and CDR2 SQIVND (reference sequence). Written as DNA, the CDR3 is TGTGCCAGTAGTATAAATAGTCCTGCAGATACGCAGTATTTT. It codes for CASSINSPADTQYF.

The rearrangement links TRBV7-2 to TRBJ1-2; 7 nucleotides agree with TRBD1. Germline CDR1 is SGHTA and CDR2 is FQGNSA. The junction had 7 bases not matched to a gene; V was cut back by 5 bases and J by 4 bases. The CDR3 extends over 14 amino acids. The CDR3 DNA reads TGTGCCAGCAGCCCCTATAGGACAGGCTATGGCTACACCTTC. Encoded protein: CASSPYRTGYGYTF.

This clone was detected once. The V and J genes are TRBV2 and TRBJ2-2; 8 bases fit TRBD1. With 7 bases clipped from V and 5 bases from J, the junction kept 18 bases outside the gene matches. This CDR3 is built from 18 residues. Germline V lookup: CDR1 SNHLY, CDR2 FYNNEI. CDR3 sequence reads: CASIPDRGQLLKTGELFF. The CDR3 nucleotides read TGTGCCAGCATCCCAGACAGGGGACAGCTCCTGAAGACCGGGGAGCTGTTTTTT.

The V and J genes are TRBV12-3 or TRBV12-4 and TRBJ2-7; D perhaps matches TRBD1 (6 bases). V was trimmed by 7 bases and J by 2 bases, leaving 12 bases between them. The CDR3 consists of 13 residues. The CDR3 loop is CASKPTGTYEQYF. In nucleotides, the CDR3 is TGTGCCAGCAAACCGACAGGCACCTACGAGCAGTACTTC.

This sequence joins TRBV10-1 and TRBJ2-3; D possibly corresponds to TRBD2 (6 bases). Germline values: CDR1 WNHNN, CDR2 SYGVQD (reference sequence). CDR3 size: 14 residues. Trimming left V 3 bases short and J 3 bases short, with 10 bases between. CDR3: CASSDAGSTDTQYF. The CDR3 DNA is TGCGCCAGCAGTGATGCGGGGTCGACAGATACGCAGTATTTT.

V and J are TRBV28 and TRBJ2-5, with TRBD1 identical over 7 bases. Germline CDR1 and CDR2: MDHEN and SYDVKM. This CDR3 region has 14 residues. Unmatched junction bases numbered 11, after V lost 6 bases and J lost 7 bases. The CDR3 spells CASSRQGDGGTQYF. CDR3 nucleotide sequence: TGTGCCAGCAGCCGACAGGGTGATGGTGGGACCCAGTACTTC.

In this sample, this clone turned up once. This chain connects TRBV28 to TRBJ2-7; 11 bases agree with TRBD2. The CDR3 contains 15 residues. V lost 2 bases to trimming and J lost 5 bases; unmatched junction nucleotides: 5. Germline V gene data show CDR1 as MDHEN and CDR2 as SYDVKM. CDR3 nucleotide sequence: TGTGCCAGCAGTTTAGGGGCTAGCGGGGGGAACGAGCAGTACGTC. Amino acids: CASSLGASGGNEQYV.

The J gene is TRBJ2-7, the V gene TRBV5-1; a weak D match, TRBD2 (6 bases). The germline CDR1 and CDR2 sequences are SGHRS and YFSETQ. V was shortened by 2 bases and J by 5 bases, with 14 bases between the two germline ends. CDR3 length: 14 amino acids. CDR3 nucleotides: TGCGCCAGCAGCTTAGGAGGGAGAGGGGACGAGCAGTACTTC. Protein sequence: CASSLGGRGDEQYF. The entire variable domain, with the rest obtained from reference TRBV5-1 and TRBJ2-7, is as follows: KAGVTQTPRYLIKTRGQQVTLSCSPISGHRSVSWYQQTPGQGLQFLFEYFSETQRNKGNFPGRFSGRQFSNSRSEMNVSTLELGDSALYLCASSLGGRGDEQYFGPGTRLTVT.

In regard to this clone: A read error may produce the germline difference seen at one junction end. The V gene is TRBV7-7, the J gene TRBJ2-1; TRBD2 aligns across 12 bases. This CDR3 comprises 17 residues. Germline CDR1 SSHAT, CDR2 FNYEAQ (reference sequence). This CDR3 reads CASSLTSGSVSRNEQFF. In nucleotides, the CDR3 is TGTGCTAGCAGTTTGACTAGCGGGAGTGTCTCTAGGAATGAGCAGTTCTTC.

The V call is TRBV11-3, the J call TRBJ2-3; 7 nucleotides match TRBD1. Germline CDR1 SGHNT, CDR2 YENEEA. The CDR3 covers 14 residues. V shed 3 bases, J shed 2 bases, and the junction held 2 bases outside the gene matches. Written as DNA, the CDR3 is TGTGCCAGCAGCTTGACAGGGAACACAGATACGCAGTATTTT. This translates into CASSLTGNTDTQYF.

The rearrangement links TRBV18 to TRBJ1-1, with a weak D call TRBD1 (6 bases). The CDR3 contains 14 residues. The V gene lost 2 bases and the J gene lost 4 bases, with 11 bases spanning the gap. Germline CDR1 KGHSH, CDR2 LQKENI. The CDR3 nucleotides are TGTGCCAGCTCACCAAGGGAGGGGGGCACTGAAGCTTTCTTT. As protein: CASSPREGGTEAFF.

Here the CDR3 DNA reads TGTGCCAGCAGTGACAGAGGGGGACAGGGCCCCTACGAGCAGTACTTC. The encoded protein is CASSDRGGQGPYEQYF. This chain joins TRBV6-1 and TRBJ2-7, with 9 bases that match TRBD1. V shed 3 bases, J shed 2 bases, and the junction held 8 bases outside the gene matches. The CDR3 spans 16 residues. CDR1 is MNHNS, CDR2 SASEGT, per germline.

The chain joins TRBV14 to TRBJ2-7; unclear D gene. Germline V gene lookup returns CDR1 SGHDN and CDR2 FVKESK. With 0 bases removed from V and 2 bases from J, the gap between germline ends came to 11 bases. The CDR3 loop spans 15 amino acids. The CDR3 nucleotides read TGTGCCAGCAGCCAAGAAGACGGAGCCCCCTACGAGCAGTACTTC. Its protein is CASSQEDGAPYEQYF. Full variable domain (missing parts from reference TRBV14 and TRBJ2-7): EAGVTQFPSHSVIEKGQTVTLRCDPISGHDNLYWYRRVMGKEIKFLLHFVKESKQDESGMPNNRFLAERTGGTYSTLKVQPAELEDSGVYFCASSQEDGAPYEQYFGPGTRLTVT.

V gene TRBV10-1 combines with J gene TRBJ1-1, with D maybe TRBD1 (6 bases). V lost 6 bases and J 11 bases, leaving 16 bases between the germline ends. This CDR3 is built from 12 residues. The germline V gene has CDR1 WNHNN and CDR2 SYGVQD (reference sequence). CDR3 in amino acids: CASSFTGTPAFF. Here the CDR3 DNA reads TGCGCCAGCAGCTTTACCGGGACACCGGCTTTCTTT.

The V gene is TRBV28, the J gene TRBJ2-1; a possible D gene is TRBD2 (5 bases). V dropped 4 bases and J dropped 13 bases, with 11 bases sitting between them. The germline gives CDR1 MDHEN, CDR2 SYDVKM. This CDR3 has 11 residues. The CDR3 here is CASSSYREQFF. CDR3 sequence (DNA): TGTGCCAGCAGTTCCTACCGGGAACAGTTCTTC.

The chain joins TRBV5-1 to TRBJ2-1; 11 bases agree with TRBD2. The V gene end was trimmed by 4 bases and the J gene end by 7 bases; junction bases not matched to a gene: 7. The germline V gene has CDR1 SGHRS and CDR2 YFSETQ. There are 15 residues in the CDR3. CDR3 in DNA: TGCGCCAGCAGCCGCACTAGCGGGAGTCCGAATGAGCAGTTCTTC. Its translation is CASSRTSGSPNEQFF.

The V gene is TRBV10-3, the J gene TRBJ2-5, with TRBD1 as a possible D gene (6 bases). Trimming removed 0 bases from V and 3 bases from J, with 17 bases in between. Per the germline V gene, CDR1 is ENHRY and CDR2 is SYGVKD. This CDR3 contains 17 residues. CDR3 coding DNA: TGTGCCATCAGTGAGTCGAACACACAGGGAACCAAAGAGACCCAGTACTTC. Amino acids: CAISESNTQGTKETQYF.

The rearrangement uses TRBV5-1 and TRBJ1-2; D remains unclear. The V and J ends lost 0 bases and 5 bases respectively, with 5 bases between them. This CDR3 is 12 amino acids long. CDR1 and CDR2 from the germline V gene are SGHRS and YFSETQ. CDR3 sequence (DNA): TGCGCCAGCAGCTTGGAGAGTTATGGCTACACCTTC. Its translation: CASSLESYGYTF.

CDR3 sequence (DNA): TGCGCCAGCAGCCAATCAAGTACAGTGAACACTGAAGCTTTCTTT. It translates to CASSQSSTVNTEAFF. This rearrangement joins TRBV4-1 to TRBJ1-1; D is ambiguous. Trimming removed 2 bases from V and 0 bases from J, with 10 bases in between. Germline assignment: CDR1 MGHRA and CDR2 YSYEKL. The CDR3 sequence is 15 residues long.

The chain couples TRBV13 to TRBJ2-3; TRBD2 aligns across 12 bases. Unmatched junction bases numbered 3, after V lost 8 bases and J lost 0 bases. Germline V gives CDR1 PRHDT, CDR2 FYEKMQ (reference sequence). CDR3 length: 15 residues. The CDR3 DNA follows: TGTGCCAGCCAACTAGCGGGAGGTAGCACAGATACGCAGTATTTT. It specifies CASQLAGGSTDTQYF.

This rearrangement joins TRBV5-6 to TRBJ2-1, with D possibly being TRBD2 (5 bases). Germline V gene lookup returns CDR1 SGHDT and CDR2 YYEEEE. The CDR3 totals 16 residues. V was trimmed by 0 bases and J by 2 bases, leaving 12 bases between them. CDR3 amino acids: CASSLGPPGAYNEQFF. CDR3 sequence (DNA): TGTGCCAGCAGCTTGGGGCCTCCCGGGGCCTACAATGAGCAGTTCTTC.

The gene calls are TRBV11-2 and TRBJ1-6; no reliable D call. V was clipped by 8 bases and J by 0 bases, with 17 bases between them. The CDR3 is 17 amino acids. Germline CDR1 SGHAT, CDR2 FQNNGV. The CDR3 coding sequence is TGTGCCAGCCAGCGTGAGGGCCTTTTCTCCTATAATTCACCCCTCCACTTT. Translating it yields CASQREGLFSYNSPLHF.

The genes are TRBV9 and TRBJ2-2; 8 nucleotides align to TRBD2. This CDR3 has 16 residues. CDR1 is SGDLS and CDR2 is YYNGEE in the germline V gene. J lost 2 bases, V lost 3 bases, and 6 bases had no gene match. The CDR3 region is CASSAGLAINTGELFF. In DNA, the CDR3 is TGTGCCAGCAGCGCTGGACTAGCAATCAACACCGGGGAGCTGTTTTTT.